This TCR beta chain was profiled in a study of cytomegalovirus exposure and HLA in healthy donors. A remark on this clone: The antigen is undetermined.

This PCR relied on a set of 60 Vbeta primers and 13 Jbeta primers. Some clones are missing from TCRdb's copy, which holds only in-frame ones; the method was immunoSEQ multiplex PCR. The sample consists of 130,000 or so clones, around three quarters of them appearing once. V was clipped by 3 bases and J by 5 bases, with 11 bases between them. CDR1 is SGHVS and CDR2 is FQNEAQ in the germline V gene. The CDR3 is made up of 15 amino acids. Findings and caveats of the study: Listed as cytomegalovirus-associated were 150 or so TCR beta chains.

Sequencing used PBMCs. The sequence was obtained from a man younger than 45 in good health and CMV-seronegative. The J gene is TRBJ1-6, the V gene TRBV7-8; D is ambiguous. The CDR3 loop is CASSFAKEDNSPLHF. CDR3 nucleotides: TGTGCCAGCAGCTTCGCAAAGGAGGATAATTCACCCCTCCACTTT.